This T cell receptor beta chain comes out of a study of blood T cell repertoires in COVID-19. Whole-study context: Samples taken during acute and convalescent COVID-19 were collected in the United States, Italy and Spain. Sample material is recorded as cDNA or gDNA derived from T cells, B-cell-depleted T cells, or PBMCs.

Original handling: Reference gene primer amplification in the assay estimated nucleated cell counts. Measured with immunoSEQ multiplex PCR; TCRdb has only the in-frame clones, and not every one. V and J calls and clone size are those listed in that table; D and trimming were worked out from the DNA. Found here are around 180,000 clones, about 88% of them singletons; the top ten hold less than 3.5%. CDR3 length equals 14 residues. Germline CDR1 GTSNPN, CDR2 SVGIG (reference sequence). Trimming left V 4 bases short and J 3 bases short, with 15 bases between. This chain uses TRBV30 with TRBJ1-2; D might be TRBD1 (6 bases). The source of this sequence is a woman between 25 and 40 years old with active or convalescent COVID-19. Sequenced: peripheral blood. CDR3 nucleotides: TGTGCCTGGAATCCTGGACAGCTGGACTATGGCTACACCTTC. It specifies CAWNPGQLDYGYTF. Filled out from reference TRBV30 and TRBJ1-2, the complete variable domain reads SQTIHQWPATLVQPVGSPLSLECTVEGTSNPNLYWYRQAAGRGLQLLFYSVGIGQISSEVPQNLSASRPQDRQFILSSKKLLLSDSGFYLCAWNPGQLDYGYTFGSGTRLTVV.